This T cell receptor beta chain emerged from a study of CD8+CD57+ T cells in acquired aplastic anemia. TCR beta VDJ and CDR3 profiling used genomic DNA as template. TCRdb re-derived calls from the reads in MiXCR, one entry per CDR3 protein. The table records around 170,000 distinct CDR3 sequences, less than 60% of them present only once. The patients chosen for sequencing had shown expansion of CD8+CD57+ cells (detected by flow cytometry). The study sampled blood from patients who had received no therapy. The CDR3 consists of 12 residues. Between the trimmed V and J ends, which lost 4 bases and 8 bases, there was a span of 12 bases. Germline V CDR1 and CDR2: DFQATT, SNEGSKA (reference sequence).

The chain recombines TRBV20-1 with TRBJ2-1; perhaps D is TRBD1 or TRBD2 (6 bases each). The sample comprised sorted CD4+, CD8+, or CD8+CD57+ T cells (not recorded which) from PBMCs. The receptor was derived from a human donor with aplastic anemia. The CDR3 sequence is CSAMVGGYEQFF. DNA for the CDR3: TGCAGTGCTATGGTGGGGGGCTATGAGCAGTTCTTC.